This T cell receptor (beta chain) was identified in a study of cytomegalovirus exposure and HLA in healthy donors. Whole-study findings and limits: Immune exposure data for these donors was limited to CMV serostatus. It was 150 to 200 TCR beta chains that were listed as cytomegalovirus-associated.

In regard to this clone: The antigen remains undetermined.

Donors consisted of healthy bone marrow donors. Both 60 Vbeta primers and 13 Jbeta primers went into the PCR. TCRdb's copy holds only in-frame clones and misses some; the assay was immunoSEQ multiplex PCR. This table holds around 63,000 clones, around three quarters found once. The CDR3 runs to 14 residues. In germline, CDR1 is SNHLY, CDR2 FYNNEI. V lost 6 bases, J lost 6 bases, and 9 bases stayed unmatched. The sequence was obtained from a man aged 60-69 years in good health and CMV-seropositive. This sequence joins TRBV2 and TRBJ2-3, with TRBD1 matching 7 bases. Sequenced input: PBMCs. The CDR3 region is CASSREGGLDTQYF. CDR3 DNA: TGTGCCAGCAGCCGGGAAGGGGGCTTGGATACGCAGTATTTT. Filled out from reference TRBV2 and TRBJ2-3, the complete variable domain reads EPEVTQTPSHQVTQMGQEVILRCVPISNHLYFYWYRQILGQKVEFLVSFYNNEISEKSEIFDDQFSVERPDGSNFTLKIRSTKLEDSAMYFCASSREGGLDTQYFGPGTRLTVL.